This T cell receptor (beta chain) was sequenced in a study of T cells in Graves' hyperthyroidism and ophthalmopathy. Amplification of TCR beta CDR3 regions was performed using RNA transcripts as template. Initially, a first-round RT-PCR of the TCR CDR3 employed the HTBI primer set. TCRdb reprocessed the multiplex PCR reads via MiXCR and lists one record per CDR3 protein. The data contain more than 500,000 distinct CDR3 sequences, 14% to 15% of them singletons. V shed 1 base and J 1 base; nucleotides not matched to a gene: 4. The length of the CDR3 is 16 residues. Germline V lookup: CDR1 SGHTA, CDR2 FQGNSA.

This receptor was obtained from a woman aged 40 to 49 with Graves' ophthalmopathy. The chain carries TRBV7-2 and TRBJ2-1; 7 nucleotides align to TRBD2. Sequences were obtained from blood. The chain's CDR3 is CASSLVAGASYNEQFF. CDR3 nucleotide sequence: TGTGCCAGCAGCTTAGTTGCGGGAGCGTCCTACAATGAGCAGTTCTTC.